This T cell receptor (beta chain) came from a study of OX40 agonist ivuxolimab in advanced cancers. Study details: Patients were treated with intravenous ivuxolimab, dosed at 0.01 to 10 mg/kg and infused every 2 weeks. Three patients showed partial responses: one hepatocellular carcinoma and two cutaneous melanoma cases. Study-wide results and limits: Doses of 0.1 to 3.0 mg/kg were accompanied by clonal expansion of CD4+ and CD8+ blood T cells by week 6. Researchers did not establish what antigens the expanded peripheral T cells target.

Method: immunoSEQ multiplex PCR; TCRdb's copy keeps in-frame clones and lacks some. The sample lists 50,000 to 60,000 clones; 75% to 90% were seen once. The table lists this clone with a count of one. Its antigen is not identified. Per the germline V gene, CDR1 is LNHDA and CDR2 is SQIVND (reference sequence). The CDR3 spans 15 residues. After removal of 4 bases from V and 5 bases from J, the junction contained 6 bases not matched to a gene. The V gene is TRBV19, the J gene TRBJ2-3; 10 bases map to TRBD1. The sequence was obtained from an adult with an advanced solid tumor such as melanoma, head and neck, liver or kidney cancer. Here the sequenced sample was CD4+ or CD8+ T cells sorted from blood, taken in a trial of the OX40 agonist ivuxolimab. The CDR3 DNA sequence: TGTGCCAGTAGTACGACAGGGGGCAGGGGAGATACGCAGTATTTT. Its protein product is CASSTTGGRGDTQYF.